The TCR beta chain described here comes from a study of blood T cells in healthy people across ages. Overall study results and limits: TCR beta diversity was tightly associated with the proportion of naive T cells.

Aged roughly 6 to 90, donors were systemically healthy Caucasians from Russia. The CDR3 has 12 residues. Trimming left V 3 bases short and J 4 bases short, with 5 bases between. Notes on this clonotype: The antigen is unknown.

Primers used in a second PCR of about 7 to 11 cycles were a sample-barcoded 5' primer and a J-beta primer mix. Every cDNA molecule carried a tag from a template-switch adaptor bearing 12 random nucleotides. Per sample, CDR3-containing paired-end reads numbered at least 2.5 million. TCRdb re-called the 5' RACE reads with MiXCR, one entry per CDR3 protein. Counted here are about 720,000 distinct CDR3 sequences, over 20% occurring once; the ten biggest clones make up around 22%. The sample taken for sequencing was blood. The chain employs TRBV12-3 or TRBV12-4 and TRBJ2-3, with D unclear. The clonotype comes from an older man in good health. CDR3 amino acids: CASSFIPDTQYF. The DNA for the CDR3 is TGTGCCAGCAGTTTCATCCCAGATACGCAGTATTTT.